A selection of T cell receptor beta chains follows, all from one sample in a study of identifying expanded T cells in peripheral blood. TCRdb's copy holds only in-frame clones and misses some; the assay was immunoSEQ multiplex PCR. Of approximately 120,000 clones listed, around 90% were seen once; the top ten hold roughly 7.6%. The sample was blood. Receptors originate from a person aged 18-70 years in good health. Both conserved end residues are trimmed from each CDR3. Clone size is not always given. Where it is, it says once, few, many or a class for expanded clones.

CDR3: ASSVQGVEQY
V: TRBV27
size: NA
J: TRBJ2-7

CDR3: ASSRVGGTGELF
V: TRBV7-2
size: NA
J: TRBJ2-2

CDR3: ASSSPSMTDTQY
V: TRBV28
size: NA
J: TRBJ2-3

CDR3: ASSLGSADYEQY
V: TRBV5-1
size: NA
J: TRBJ2-7

CDR3: ASSPGLAGGPGEQF
V: TRBV7-2
size: NA
J: TRBJ2-1

CDR3: SVAGPGNTEAF
V: TRBV29-1
size: once
J: TRBJ1-1

CDR3: ASSLISGGDGYT
V: TRBV7-9
size: NA
J: TRBJ1-2

CDR3: AWSLGQGYTGELF
V: TRBV30
size: once
J: TRBJ2-2

CDR3: ASSLGAVNEKLF
V: TRBV6-5
size: NA
J: TRBJ1-4

CDR3: ASSSGLAGGPGQETQY
V: TRBV7-2
size: NA
J: TRBJ2-5